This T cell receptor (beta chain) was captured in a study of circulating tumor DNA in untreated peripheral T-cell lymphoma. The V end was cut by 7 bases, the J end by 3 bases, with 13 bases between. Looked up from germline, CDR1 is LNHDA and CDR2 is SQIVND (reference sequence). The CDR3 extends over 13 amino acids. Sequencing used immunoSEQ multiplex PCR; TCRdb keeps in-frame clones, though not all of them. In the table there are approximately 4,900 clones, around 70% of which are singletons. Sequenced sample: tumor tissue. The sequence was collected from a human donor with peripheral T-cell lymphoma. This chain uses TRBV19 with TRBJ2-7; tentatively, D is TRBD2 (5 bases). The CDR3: CASIGSRDYEQYF. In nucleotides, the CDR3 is TGTGCCAGTATCGGTAGCCGGGACTACGAGCAGTACTTC. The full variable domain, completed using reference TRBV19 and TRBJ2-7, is DGGITQSPKYLFRKEGQNVTLSCEQNLNHDAMYWYRQDPGQGLRLIYYSQIVNDFQKGDIAEGYSVSREKKESFPLTVTSAQKNPTAFYLCASIGSRDYEQYFGPGTRLTVT.